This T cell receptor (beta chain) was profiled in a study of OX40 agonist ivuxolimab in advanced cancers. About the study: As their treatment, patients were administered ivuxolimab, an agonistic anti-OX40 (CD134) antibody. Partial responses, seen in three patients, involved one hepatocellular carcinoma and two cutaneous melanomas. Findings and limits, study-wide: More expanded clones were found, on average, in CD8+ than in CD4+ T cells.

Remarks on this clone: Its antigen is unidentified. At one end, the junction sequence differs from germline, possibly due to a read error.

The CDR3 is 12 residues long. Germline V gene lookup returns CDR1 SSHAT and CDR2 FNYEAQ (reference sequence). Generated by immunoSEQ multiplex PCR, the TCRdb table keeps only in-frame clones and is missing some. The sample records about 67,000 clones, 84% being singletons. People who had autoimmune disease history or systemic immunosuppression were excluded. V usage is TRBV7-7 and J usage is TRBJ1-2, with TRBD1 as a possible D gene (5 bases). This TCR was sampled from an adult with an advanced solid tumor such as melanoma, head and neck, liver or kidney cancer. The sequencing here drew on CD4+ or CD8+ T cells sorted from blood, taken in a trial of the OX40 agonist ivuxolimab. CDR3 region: CASSTREWGYTF. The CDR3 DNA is TGTGCTAGCAGCACCAGGGAGTGGGGCTACACCTTC.